Listed here is a single TCR beta chain. The clone's antigen remains unknown. No base-level quality is on record; no much larger clone is a single base apart. Sequenced using an Illumina HiSeq 2000. Multiplex PCR amplification was used to build the TCR beta chain libraries. High-throughput sequencing was used to analyze the amplified TCR beta chain products. The raw public data were reprocessed by TCRdb itself: fastp quality trimming at Q25, MiXCR clonotype calling, in-frame beta chains only. Identical CDR3 protein sequences are pooled into one entry, listed with their most common genes and DNA. The sample data list 17,000 or so distinct CDR3 sequences, and roughly 46% of these were observed just once. The top ten clonotypes cover 10% to 15% of the sample. In the germline V gene, CDR1 corresponds to SGDLS and CDR2 to YYNGEE. The CDR3 holds 14 amino acids from the cysteine to the phenylalanine. The read is trimmed to its CDR3 DNA, 42 bases read in frame from base 1. V is trimmed back by 2 bases and J by 4 bases, and the junction contains 1 base that no gene match accounts for.

The data stem from a study of breast tumors, draining lymph nodes, adjacent tissues (dated by TCRdb to 2016 to 2017). A note on the overall study: TCR beta repertoires were compared across tumor, adjacent nontumor tissue and axillary lymph nodes obtained from breast cancer patients. The study aimed to assess the relationships and possible T-cell exchange between tumor, surrounding tissue and draining lymph node repertoires in human breast cancer. Broader findings and caveats from the paper: In luminal-like breast cancer, tumor and nontumor tissue repertoires resembled each other significantly more than in basal-like breast cancer. The conclusion that tumor T cells originate in lymph nodes was framed as consistent with a hypothesis rather than directly demonstrated. Tumor T-cell repertoires showed less diversity than lymph node repertoires and more diversity than nontumor tissue repertoires, and tumor T-cell repertoires showed preferential V and J gene usage. A scenario in which most tumor T cells derive from the lymph node and then expand within tumor tissue was judged to be consistent with the data.

The adjacent samples were made up of nontumor breast tissue around the tumor. The clonotype was recovered from a female donor with breast cancer. Some clones in this sample may be carry-over from other donors' samples. The source material was tumor-adjacent breast tissue. The chain is assembled from TRBV9 and TRBJ1-2; 11 middle bases align to TRBD1. The sequenced DNA: TGTGCCAGCAGCGTTGGGACAGGGGGCTATGGCTACACCTTC. Translated, it reads CASSVGTGGYGYTF.